This passage covers 25 T cell receptor beta chains from one sample sequenced in a study of T cell responses to AZD1222 COVID-19 vaccine. The method was immunoSEQ multiplex PCR; TCRdb's version includes in-frame clones alone and lacks a portion of them. The repertoire holds around 170,000 clones, with approximately 90% as singletons. This sample comprised peripheral blood, obtained on day 0 of AZD1222 vaccination. These receptors were collected from an adult in good health.

CDR3: CASTPLAGAEAFF. DNA of the CDR3: TGTGCCAGCACCCCCCTGGCTGGAGCTGAAGCTTTCTTT. The rearrangement joins TRBV12-3 or TRBV12-4 to TRBJ1-1; D is undetermined. The CDR3 spans 13 residues. The V end lost 7 bases, the J end lost 6 bases, and 15 bases lay between the germline ends.

V gene TRBV15 combines with J gene TRBJ2-4; 8 nucleotides match TRBD1. Trimming removed 0 bases from V and 13 bases from J; junction bases left unmatched: 14. This CDR3 comprises 16 residues. CDR1 and CDR2 from the germline V gene are LNHNV and YYDKDF (reference sequence). The CDR3 nucleotides read TGTGCCACCAGCAGAGATCGGGTGGGACAGGCCAAGGGCCAGTACTTC. Encoded protein: CATSRDRVGQAKGQYF. Full variable domain (remainder filled in from reference TRBV15 and TRBJ2-4): DAMVIQNPRYQVTQFGKPVTLSCSQTLNHNVMYWYQQKSSQAPKLLFHYYDKDFNNEADTPDNFQSRRPNTSFCFLDIRSPGLGDTAMYLCATSRDRVGQAKGQYFGAGTRLSVL.

This chain uses TRBV18 with TRBJ1-5; TRBD1 matches 8 bases. The V and J ends lost 2 bases and 6 bases, in that order; junction bases with no gene match: 6. The CDR3 runs to 15 residues. CDR1 and CDR2 (germline): KGHSH, LQKENI. CDR3 loop: CASSPTGQEGQPQHF. CDR3 in DNA: TGTGCCAGCTCACCAACGGGACAGGAGGGTCAGCCCCAGCATTTT. Variable domain in full (rest from reference TRBV18 and TRBJ1-5): NAGVMQNPRHLVRRRGQEARLRCSPMKGHSHVYWYRQLPEEGLKFMVYLQKENIIDESGMPKERFSAEFPKEGPSILRIQQVVRGDSAAYFCASSPTGQEGQPQHFGDGTRLSIL.

This sequence joins TRBV7-3 and TRBJ2-7, with D possibly matching TRBD2 (6 bases). The length of the CDR3 is 14 residues. Germline CDR1 is SGHTA and CDR2 is FQGTGA. Trimming shortened V by 5 bases and J by 2 bases, and 13 bases separated the two germline ends. The CDR3 is CASSPQGGAYEQYF. The CDR3 DNA is TGTGCCAGCAGCCCTCAGGGCGGGGCCTACGAGCAGTACTTC.

The rearrangement joins TRBV18 to TRBJ1-4, with D unclear. Germline assignment: CDR1 KGHSH and CDR2 LQKENI. The V gene lost 6 bases and the J gene lost 4 bases, with 12 bases spanning the gap. The CDR3 consists of 14 residues. As DNA, the CDR3 is TGTGCCAGCTCTTACATCGGGGTTAATGAAAAACTGTTTTTT. Protein product: CASSYIGVNEKLFF.

The gene calls are TRBV7-9 and TRBJ2-7; no firm D call. The CDR3 sequence is 13 residues long. CDR1 is SEHNR, CDR2 FQNEAQ, per germline (reference sequence). The ends were cut back, 5 bases at V and 6 bases at J, with 14 bases in the middle. The CDR3 loop reads CASSPTLGSEQYF. The CDR3 DNA sequence: TGTGCCAGCAGCCCCACGCTGGGGTCCGAGCAGTACTTC. Based on the CDR3 plus reference TRBV7-9 and TRBJ2-7, the full variable domain is DTGVSQNPRHKITKRGQNVTFRCDPISEHNRLYWYRQTLGQGPEFLTYFQNEAQLEKSRLLSDRFSAERPKGSFSTLEIQRTEQGDSAMYLCASSPTLGSEQYFGPGTRLTVT.

CDR3: CASSQLQQGADEQFF. The CDR3 region has the DNA TGTGCCAGCAGCCAACTCCAACAGGGTGCGGATGAGCAGTTCTTC. The chain carries TRBV14 and TRBJ2-1; TRBD1 is a possible D gene (6 bases). Trimming pared 2 bases from V and 8 bases from J, leaving 16 bases between. The CDR3 spans 15 residues. The germline V gene has CDR1 SGHDN and CDR2 FVKESK.

This chain uses TRBV3-1 (or the pseudogene TRBV3-2) with TRBJ2-1; D not certain. The CDR3 loop spans 11 amino acids. Trimming took 4 bases from V and 10 from J, leaving 8 bases between them. Germline V gene data show CDR1 as LGHDT and CDR2 as YNNKEL (reference sequence). The CDR3 protein is CASSRGGEQFF. The CDR3 DNA is TGTGCCAGCAGCCGCGGTGGAGAGCAGTTCTTC.

The chain has TRBV7-3 and TRBJ2-1; D is undetermined. With 2 bases removed from V and 0 bases from J, the gap between germline ends came to 5 bases. CDR1 and CDR2 from the germline V gene are SGHTA and FQGTGA. This CDR3 has 14 amino acids. In DNA form, the CDR3 reads TGTGCCAGCAGCTTACTAGGCTCCTACAATGAGCAGTTCTTC. It codes for CASSLLGSYNEQFF.

This clone was seen a single time. This chain links TRBV12-3 or TRBV12-4 with TRBJ1-4; the D gene is possibly TRBD1 (6 bases). Trimming left V 3 bases short and J 14 bases short, with 13 bases between. This CDR3 has 12 residues. CDR3 coding DNA: TGTGCCAGCAGTTTGGTATCAGGGGACCTGTTTTTT. Protein product: CASSLVSGDLFF.

The chain is built from TRBV27 and TRBJ1-2; no clear D. There are 13 residues in the CDR3. V lost 6 bases and J 4 bases, leaving 12 bases between the germline ends. Germline assignment: CDR1 MNHEY and CDR2 SMNVEV (reference sequence). CDR3 in DNA: TGTGCCAGCAGATCGGGGTTGTCCTATGGCTACACCTTC. Translation: CASRSGLSYGYTF.

This clone is a singleton in its sample. The chain joins TRBV28 to TRBJ1-5; weak D call: TRBD1 (6 bases). The CDR3 runs to 16 residues. Per germline, CDR1 MDHEN and CDR2 SYDVKM. V lost 5 bases to trimming and J lost 0 bases, with 14 bases between them. Here the CDR3 DNA reads TGTGCCAGCAGTCCCGGGGGCTTTAATAGCAATCAGCCCCAGCATTTT. This gives the protein CASSPGGFNSNQPQHF.

DNA of the CDR3: TGTGCTAGTGGGGTACAGGGCTCCTATGGCTACACCTTC. It yields the protein CASGVQGSYGYTF. The V and J genes are TRBV12-5 and TRBJ1-2; maybe TRBD1 (6 bases). Germline V lookup: CDR1 LGHNT, CDR2 FRNRAP. V was trimmed by 6 bases and J by 4 bases, leaving 12 bases between them. This CDR3 contains 13 residues.

This clone appeared once. The rearrangement uses TRBV28 and TRBJ1-2; 8 bases align to TRBD1. V dropped 6 bases and J dropped 0; count of bases not matched to a gene: 6. The CDR3 runs to 15 residues. CDR1 and CDR2 (germline): MDHEN, SYDVKM. CDR3 residues: CASSLTGDSNYGYTF. The CDR3 DNA reads TGTGCCAGCAGCCTGACAGGGGACTCTAACTATGGCTACACCTTC.

This chain uses TRBV12-3 or TRBV12-4 with TRBJ2-2; the D is unclear. The CDR3 has 12 amino acids. The V and J ends lost 4 bases and 6 bases respectively, with 6 bases between them. The chain's CDR3 is CASSSPPGELFF. The CDR3 nucleotides are TGTGCCAGCAGTTCCCCCCCCGGGGAGCTGTTTTTT.

The chain links TRBV29-1 to TRBJ2-1, with 9 bases matching TRBD2. With 4 bases clipped from V and 0 bases from J, the junction kept 4 bases outside the gene matches. In germline, CDR1 is SQVTM, CDR2 ANQGSEA. CDR3 length equals 15 residues. The CDR3 protein is CSVAGGRGSYNEQFF. In DNA form, the CDR3 reads TGCAGCGTTGCAGGCGGGAGGGGCTCCTACAATGAGCAGTTCTTC.

This clone was recorded once. The chain is built from TRBV30 and TRBJ1-2, with D unresolved. Trimming took off 3 bases at V and 4 bases at J, with 12 bases between the two ends. The CDR3 spans 13 residues. Germline values: CDR1 GTSNPN, CDR2 SVGIG (reference sequence). The CDR3 protein is CAWRAAGGYGYTF. DNA of the CDR3: TGTGCCTGGAGGGCCGCGGGCGGCTATGGCTACACCTTC.

The chain couples TRBV27 to TRBJ2-7; D is possibly TRBD2 (6 bases). Trimming removed 2 bases at V and 4 bases at J, with 6 bases between. Germline V gene data show CDR1 as MNHEY and CDR2 as SMNVEV (reference sequence). The CDR3 has 12 residues. For the CDR3, the DNA is TGTGCCAGCAGTTTAGGAGGGTACGAGCAGTACTTC. Its protein is CASSLGGYEQYF.

J is TRBJ2-3 and V is TRBV5-4; TRBD1 matches 9 bases. Germline V gene data show CDR1 as SGHNT and CDR2 as YYREEE (reference sequence). The CDR3 runs 15 residues. J lost 4 bases, V lost 4 bases, and 7 bases had no gene match. The CDR3 spells CASSQQTGGPDTQYF. In DNA form, the CDR3 reads TGTGCCAGCAGCCAACAGACAGGGGGTCCAGATACGCAGTATTTT.

The chain employs TRBV7-2 and TRBJ2-1, with D possibly called TRBD1 or TRBD2 (5 bases each). Between the trimmed V and J ends, which lost 5 bases and 3 bases, there was a span of 11 bases. CDR3 size: 14 residues. Germline CDR1 is SGHTA and CDR2 is FQGNSA. CDR3 DNA sequence: TGTGCCAGCAGCGCCCGGGACCACTACAATGAGCAGTTCTTC. Its translation is CASSARDHYNEQFF.

The chain links TRBV28 to TRBJ2-1, with 9 bases that match TRBD2. Trimming took 7 bases from V and 9 from J; bases not matched to a gene: 16. Germline loops: CDR1 MDHEN, CDR2 SYDVKM. The CDR3 runs to 16 residues. This CDR3 is CASIGGPGLANGEQFF. The CDR3 DNA reads TGTGCCAGCATCGGGGGGCCGGGACTAGCCAATGGTGAGCAGTTCTTC.

V is TRBV19 and J is TRBJ1-5; D gene uncertain. The V gene lost 3 bases and the J gene lost 4 bases, with 10 bases spanning the gap. Germline CDR1 and CDR2: LNHDA and SQIVND (reference sequence). CDR3 size: 14 residues. CDR3 amino acids: CASSMIGRNQPQHF. The DNA of the CDR3 is TGTGCCAGTAGTATGATAGGACGGAATCAGCCCCAGCATTTT.

The chain links TRBV19 to TRBJ2-1, with a tentative D call TRBD2 (5 bases). V gave up 3 bases and J gave up 7 bases, with 16 bases separating them. From germline, CDR1 is LNHDA and CDR2 SQIVND (reference sequence). The CDR3 has 15 amino acids. In DNA, the CDR3 is TGTGCCAGTAGTATCCCCGATACACTAGGGAATGAGCAGTTCTTC. It specifies CASSIPDTLGNEQFF.

The rearrangement joins TRBV2 to TRBJ1-5; TRBD1 matches at 7 bases. V lost 6 bases, J lost 5 bases, and 4 bases stayed unmatched. The CDR3 is made up of 13 amino acids. Germline CDR1 SNHLY, CDR2 FYNNEI. The CDR3 nucleotides read TGTGCCAGCAGCGCGACAGGGCATCAGCCCCAGCATTTT. Translation gives CASSATGHQPQHF.

The V and J genes are TRBV30 and TRBJ1-3; D is undetermined. Germline loops: CDR1 GTSNPN, CDR2 SVGIG (reference sequence). The CDR3 covers 15 residues. V was clipped by 2 bases and J by 2 bases, with 13 bases between them. In nucleotides, the CDR3 is TGTGCCTGGAGTAAAACGGGAGGTGCTGGAAACACCATATATTTT. Translated, it gives CAWSKTGGAGNTIYF.